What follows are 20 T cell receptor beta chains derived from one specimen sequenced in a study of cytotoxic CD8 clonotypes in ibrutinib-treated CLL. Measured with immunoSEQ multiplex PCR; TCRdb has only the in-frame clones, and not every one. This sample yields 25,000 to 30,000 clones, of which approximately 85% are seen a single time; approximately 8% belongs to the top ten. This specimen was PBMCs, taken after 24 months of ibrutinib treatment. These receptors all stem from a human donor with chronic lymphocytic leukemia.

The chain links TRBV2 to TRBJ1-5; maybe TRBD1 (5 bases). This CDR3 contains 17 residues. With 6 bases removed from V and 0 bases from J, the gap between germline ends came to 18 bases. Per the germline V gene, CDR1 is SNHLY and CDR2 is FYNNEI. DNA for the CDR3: TGTGCCAGCAGCTCTGGGGCTACTCGCTATAGCAATCAGCCCCAGCATTTT. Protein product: CASSSGATRYSNQPQHF.

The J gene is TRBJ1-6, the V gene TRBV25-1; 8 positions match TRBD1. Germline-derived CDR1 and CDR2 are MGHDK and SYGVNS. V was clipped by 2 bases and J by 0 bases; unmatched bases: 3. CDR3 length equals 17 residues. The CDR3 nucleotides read TGTGCCAGCAGTGAAAACACAGGGGGCTCCTATAATTCACCCCTCCACTTT. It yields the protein CASSENTGGSYNSPLHF.

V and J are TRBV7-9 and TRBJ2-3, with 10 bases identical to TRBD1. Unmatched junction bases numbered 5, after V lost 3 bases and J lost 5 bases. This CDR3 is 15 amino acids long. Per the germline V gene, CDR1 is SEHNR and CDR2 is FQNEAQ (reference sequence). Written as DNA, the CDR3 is TGTGCCAGCAGCTTGGACAGGGGGACGGTAGATACGCAGTATTTT. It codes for CASSLDRGTVDTQYF. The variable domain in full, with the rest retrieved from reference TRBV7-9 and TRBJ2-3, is DTGVSQNPRHKITKRGQNVTFRCDPISEHNRLYWYRQTLGQGPEFLTYFQNEAQLEKSRLLSDRFSAERPKGSFSTLEIQRTEQGDSAMYLCASSLDRGTVDTQYFGPGTRLTVL.

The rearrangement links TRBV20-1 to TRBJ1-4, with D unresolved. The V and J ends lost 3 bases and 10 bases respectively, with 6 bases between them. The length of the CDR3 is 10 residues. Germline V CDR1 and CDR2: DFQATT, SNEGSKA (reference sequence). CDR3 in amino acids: CSASLGKLFF. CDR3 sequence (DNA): TGCAGTGCTAGTCTAGGAAAACTGTTTTTT.

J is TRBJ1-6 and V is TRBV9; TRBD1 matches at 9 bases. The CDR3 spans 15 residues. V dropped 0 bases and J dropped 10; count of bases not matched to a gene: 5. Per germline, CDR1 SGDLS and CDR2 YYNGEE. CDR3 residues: CASSVEGQGYSPLHF. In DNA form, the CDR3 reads TGTGCCAGCAGCGTAGAGGGACAGGGCTACTCACCCCTCCACTTT.

In DNA form, the CDR3 reads TGTGCCAGCAGCCCCAGGGCAGGGGGTTTCTACGAGCAGTACTTC. It is translated as CASSPRAGGFYEQYF. The chain is built from TRBV14 and TRBJ2-7, with 7 bases lining up with TRBD1. The germline V gene has CDR1 SGHDN and CDR2 FVKESK. The J segment lost 3 bases and the V segment lost 4 bases, leaving 9 bases of the junction unmatched. The length of the CDR3 is 15 residues. Filled out from reference TRBV14 and TRBJ2-7, the complete variable domain reads EAGVTQFPSHSVIEKGQTVTLRCDPISGHDNLYWYRRVMGKEIKFLLHFVKESKQDESGMPNNRFLAERTGGTYSTLKVQPAELEDSGVYFCASSPRAGGFYEQYFGPGTRLTVT.

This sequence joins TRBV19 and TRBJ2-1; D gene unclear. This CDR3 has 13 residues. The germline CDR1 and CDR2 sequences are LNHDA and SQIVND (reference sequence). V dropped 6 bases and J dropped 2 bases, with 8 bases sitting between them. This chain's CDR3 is CASRTRPYNEQFF. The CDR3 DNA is TGTGCCAGTAGGACCCGCCCCTACAATGAGCAGTTCTTC.

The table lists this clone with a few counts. Written as DNA, the CDR3 is TGTGCCAGCAGCGTAGGGGTAGCGGGACCGCTCTACGAGCAGTACTTC. This sequence encodes CASSVGVAGPLYEQYF. The genes are TRBV9 and TRBJ2-7, with 8 bases lining up with TRBD2. V was clipped by 0 bases and J by 3 bases; unmatched bases: 8. The V gene's germline CDR1 is SGDLS and CDR2 YYNGEE. There are 16 residues in the CDR3.

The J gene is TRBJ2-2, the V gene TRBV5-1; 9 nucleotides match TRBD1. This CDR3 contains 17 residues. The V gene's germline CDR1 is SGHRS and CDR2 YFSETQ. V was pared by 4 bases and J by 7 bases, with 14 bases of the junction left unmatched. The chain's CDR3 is CASSPTLQGAPGGELFF. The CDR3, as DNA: TGCGCCAGCAGCCCAACGTTACAGGGGGCGCCGGGCGGGGAGCTGTTTTTT.

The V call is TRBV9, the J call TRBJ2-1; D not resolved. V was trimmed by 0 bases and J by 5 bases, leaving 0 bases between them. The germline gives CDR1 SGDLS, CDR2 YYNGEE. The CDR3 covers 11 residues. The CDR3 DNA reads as TGTGCCAGCAGCGTAGACAATGAGCAGTTCTTC. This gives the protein CASSVDNEQFF.

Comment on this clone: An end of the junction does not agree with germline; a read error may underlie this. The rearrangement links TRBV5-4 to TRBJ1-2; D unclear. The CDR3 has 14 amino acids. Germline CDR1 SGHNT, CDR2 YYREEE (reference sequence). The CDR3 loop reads CASSPGPMGYGYTF. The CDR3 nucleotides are TGCGCCAGCAGTCCCGGACCCATGGGCTATGGCTACACCTTC.

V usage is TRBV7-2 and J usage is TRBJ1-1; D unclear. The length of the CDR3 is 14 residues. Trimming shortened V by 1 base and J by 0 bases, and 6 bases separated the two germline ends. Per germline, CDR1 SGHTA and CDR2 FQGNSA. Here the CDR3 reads CASSLGAVNTEAFF. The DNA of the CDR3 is TGTGCCAGCAGCTTAGGGGCAGTGAACACTGAAGCTTTCTTT.

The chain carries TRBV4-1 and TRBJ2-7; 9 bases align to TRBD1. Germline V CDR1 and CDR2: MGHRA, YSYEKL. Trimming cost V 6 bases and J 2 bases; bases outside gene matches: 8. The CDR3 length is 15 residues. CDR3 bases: TGCGCCAGCAGGATGGGACAGGGTCATACCTACGAGCAGTACTTC. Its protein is CASRMGQGHTYEQYF.

CDR3 amino acids: CASSPDRGGYGTDTQYF. Here the CDR3 DNA reads TGTGCCAGCAGCCCAGACCGCGGGGGATACGGCACAGATACGCAGTATTTT. The chain recombines TRBV7-3 with TRBJ2-3, with 7 bases identical to TRBD2. From germline, CDR1 is SGHTA and CDR2 FQGTGA. V was pared by 5 bases and J by 1 base, with 12 bases of the junction left unmatched. This CDR3 contains 17 residues.

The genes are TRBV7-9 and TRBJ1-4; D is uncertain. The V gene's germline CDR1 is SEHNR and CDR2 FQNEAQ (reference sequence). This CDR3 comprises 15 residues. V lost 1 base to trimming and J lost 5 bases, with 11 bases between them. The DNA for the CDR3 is TGTGCCAGCAGCTTAGGAGGGAACTTCAATGAAAAACTGTTTTTT. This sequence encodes CASSLGGNFNEKLFF.

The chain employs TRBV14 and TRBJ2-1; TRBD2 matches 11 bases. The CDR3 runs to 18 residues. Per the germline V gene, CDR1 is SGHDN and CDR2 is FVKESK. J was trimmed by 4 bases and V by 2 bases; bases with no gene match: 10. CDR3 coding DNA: TGTGCCAGCAGCCAAATCGGTCTAGCGGGGGGCCTATACAATGAGCAGTTCTTC. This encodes CASSQIGLAGGLYNEQFF.

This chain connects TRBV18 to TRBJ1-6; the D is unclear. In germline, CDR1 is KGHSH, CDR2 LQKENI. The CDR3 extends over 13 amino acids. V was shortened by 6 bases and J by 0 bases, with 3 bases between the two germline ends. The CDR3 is CASSSSYNSPLHF. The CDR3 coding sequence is TGTGCCAGCTCGTCCTCCTATAATTCACCCCTCCACTTT.

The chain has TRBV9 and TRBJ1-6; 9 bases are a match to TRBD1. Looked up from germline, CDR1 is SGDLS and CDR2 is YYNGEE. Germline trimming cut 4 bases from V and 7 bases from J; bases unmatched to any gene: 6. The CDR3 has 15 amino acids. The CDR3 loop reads CASSPGQGKNSPLHF. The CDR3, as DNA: TGTGCCAGCAGCCCGGGACAGGGCAAAAATTCACCCCTCCACTTT.

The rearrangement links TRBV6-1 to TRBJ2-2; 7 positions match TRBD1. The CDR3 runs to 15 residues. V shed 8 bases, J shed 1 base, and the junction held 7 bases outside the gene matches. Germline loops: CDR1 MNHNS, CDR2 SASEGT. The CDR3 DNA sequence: TGTGCCAGCCATTCCGGGACAGTGAACACCGGGGAGCTGTTTTTT. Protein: CASHSGTVNTGELFF.

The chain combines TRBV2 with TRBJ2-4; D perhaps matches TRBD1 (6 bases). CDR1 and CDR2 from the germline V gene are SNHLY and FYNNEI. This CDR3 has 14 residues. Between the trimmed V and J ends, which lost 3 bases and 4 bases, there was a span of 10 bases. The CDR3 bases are TGTGCCAGCAGTGAGGGGCAGGGGAAAAACATTCAGTACTTC. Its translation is CASSEGQGKNIQYF.